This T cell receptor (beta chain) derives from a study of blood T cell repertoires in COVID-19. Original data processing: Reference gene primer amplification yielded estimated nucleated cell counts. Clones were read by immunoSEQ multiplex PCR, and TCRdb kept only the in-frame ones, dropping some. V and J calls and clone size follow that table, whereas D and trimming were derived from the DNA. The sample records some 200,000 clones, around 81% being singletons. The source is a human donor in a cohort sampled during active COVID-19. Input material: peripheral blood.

The CDR3 region is CASSLGGWLNTEAFF. The CDR3 nucleotides read TGTGCCAGCAGCTTGGGCGGGTGGTTGAACACTGAAGCTTTCTTT. The chain has TRBV5-5 and TRBJ1-1; D is undetermined. The CDR3 consists of 15 residues. V was cut by 0 bases and J by 0 bases, with 9 bases left in between. Germline values: CDR1 SGHKS, CDR2 YYEKEE (reference sequence).